The text below deals with one T cell receptor beta chain. The data are from a study of blood T cell repertoires in COVID-19. Study in general: Whether acute or convalescent, the COVID-19 samples came from the United States, Italy and Spain. From T cells, B-cell-depleted T cells, or PBMCs came the material, which was cDNA or gDNA.

Per the study methods: How many nucleated cells were present was estimated from reference gene primer amplification. Measured with immunoSEQ multiplex PCR; TCRdb has only the in-frame clones, and not every one. V, J and clone size are those of that table, while D and trimming were read from the DNA. The table shows around 67,000 clones, with around 87% occurring only once. The CDR3 contains 17 residues. Germline V gene sequence: CDR1 LGHNA, CDR2 YNFKEQ. Deletions cut 0 bases from V and 8 bases from J, with 20 bases between. The sequencing sample was made of peripheral blood. The TCR sequence derives from a man aged 50-59 years with active COVID-19. The gene calls are TRBV4-2 and TRBJ2-1; TRBD2 might be the D (5 bases). This chain's CDR3 is CASSQDPSAAREYEQFF. The CDR3 DNA is TGTGCCAGCAGCCAAGATCCCTCAGCGGCTCGAGAGTATGAGCAGTTCTTC.